The clone carrying this TCR beta chain was counted at least ten times. The record originates from a study of human T cells and chemical hapten exposure. At the level of the study: The patient population, which was mostly female, had alopecia areata, totalis or universalis.

Each CDR3 protein is one row after TCRdb ran MiXCR on the RACE reads. The sample includes 50,000 or so distinct CDR3 sequences, around a tenth of them seen just once. V lost 2 bases to trimming and J lost 2 bases, with 7 bases between them. The CDR3 extends over 14 amino acids. Germline assignment: CDR1 SGHDN and CDR2 FVKESK. The sample's time point: patch test 1, 2 weeks after DPC sensitization. Treatment noted: therapeutic diphenylcyclopropenone sensitization with weekly scalp DPC. The sequence derives from a woman in her forties or fifties with alopecia areata. Some clones in this sample may be carry-over from other donors' samples. The sample was whole blood, taken in connection with sensitization to the hapten diphenylcyclopropenone (DPC). The chain joins TRBV14 to TRBJ2-1, with D hard to call. The CDR3 nucleotides are TGTGCCAGCAGCCAATTTAATCCCTACAATGAGCAGTTCTTC. It specifies CASSQFNPYNEQFF.